Below are 21 T cell receptor beta chains sequenced from a single sample in a study of cytotoxic CD8 clonotypes in ibrutinib-treated CLL. The data were produced by immunoSEQ multiplex PCR, yet TCRdb's version contains in-frame clones alone and is incomplete. The sample includes under 200,000 clones, around 84% seen only once; the top ten take over 2%. Sequenced here: PBMCs, sampled after 12 months of ibrutinib treatment. Every receptor here comes from a human donor with chronic lymphocytic leukemia.

The chain recombines TRBV9 with TRBJ1-2; 9 nucleotides align to TRBD1. This CDR3 has 12 amino acids. The ends lost 2 bases at V and 8 bases at J; junction bases unmatched: 1. Germline loops: CDR1 SGDLS, CDR2 YYNGEE. The CDR3 DNA reads TGTGCCAGCAGCGTGGGACAGGGCGGCTACACCTTC. It yields the protein CASSVGQGGYTF.

The V gene is TRBV5-5, the J gene TRBJ1-2; D not resolved. The CDR3 length is 12 residues. The germline V gene has CDR1 SGHKS and CDR2 YYEKEE (reference sequence). V lost 4 bases, J lost 8 bases, and 12 bases lay in between. CDR3 sequence (DNA): TGTGCCAGCAGCGGACTAAGGTCCGGCTACACCTTC. As protein: CASSGLRSGYTF.

The gene calls are TRBV27 and TRBJ2-2; D might be TRBD1 (6 bases). Germline CDR1 and CDR2: MNHEY and SMNVEV (reference sequence). The CDR3 runs to 15 residues. V lost 0 bases, J lost 4 bases, and 9 bases lay in between. As DNA, the CDR3 is TGTGCCAGCAGTTTATCGGGGGCAGGCACCGGGGAGCTGTTTTTT. As protein: CASSLSGAGTGELFF.

This sequence joins TRBV19 and TRBJ2-3; D perhaps matches TRBD1 (6 bases). CDR3 length: 15 amino acids. V lost 4 bases, J lost 4 bases, and 15 bases lay in between. CDR1 and CDR2 from the germline V gene are LNHDA and SQIVND (reference sequence). The CDR3 is CASSTNREGADTQYF. The CDR3 DNA is TGTGCCAGTAGTACCAACAGGGAAGGCGCAGATACGCAGTATTTT.

This chain uses TRBV11-2 with TRBJ1-1, with unresolved D. The CDR3 is 14 amino acids. The germline gives CDR1 SGHAT, CDR2 FQNNGV. V lost 1 base and J lost 0, with 6 bases in between. The CDR3 spells CASSLGNLNTEAFF. CDR3 coding DNA: TGTGCCAGCAGCTTAGGAAACCTGAACACTGAAGCTTTCTTT.

The chain uses TRBV4-3 and TRBJ1-1; the match to TRBD1 covers 9 bases. Germline trimming cut 1 base from V and 6 bases from J; bases unmatched to any gene: 9. Germline CDR1 reads LGHNA; CDR2 reads YSLEER. This CDR3 is built from 16 residues. This CDR3 is CASSQVGTGRRAEAFF. CDR3 nucleotide sequence: TGCGCCAGCAGCCAAGTAGGGACAGGGAGAAGGGCTGAAGCTTTCTTT.

J is TRBJ1-4 and V is TRBV7-2; a weak D match, TRBD1 (6 bases). Trimming cost V 5 bases and J 4 bases, with 11 bases left between them. CDR3 length: 14 amino acids. Germline values: CDR1 SGHTA, CDR2 FQGNSA. The chain's CDR3 is CASSARGSNEKLFF. The DNA for the CDR3 is TGTGCCAGCAGCGCGAGGGGGAGTAATGAAAAACTGTTTTTT.

V usage is TRBV5-4 and J usage is TRBJ2-7, with D perhaps TRBD1 or TRBD2 (6 bases each). The CDR3 has 17 residues. The V end was cut by 3 bases, the J end by 7 bases, with 26 bases between. Germline V gene lookup returns CDR1 SGHNT and CDR2 YYREEE (reference sequence). CDR3 coding DNA: TGTGCCAGCAGCTCCCTAACGGGGGCATCGGCTACGTGGGAGCAGTACTTC. Its translation: CASSSLTGASATWEQYF.

This chain uses TRBV6-1 with TRBJ2-7; TRBD1 matches 7 bases. Trimming removed 6 bases from V and 2 bases from J; junction bases left unmatched: 7. The CDR3 loop spans 14 amino acids. Per germline, CDR1 MNHNS and CDR2 SASEGT. CDR3 sequence: CASSSGQATYEQYF. The CDR3 DNA reads as TGTGCCAGCAGCAGCGGACAGGCTACCTACGAGCAGTACTTC.

This chain connects TRBV7-6 to TRBJ2-3; TRBD1 matches at 7 bases. Germline loops: CDR1 SGHVS, CDR2 FNYEAQ. The CDR3 consists of 17 residues. The junction had 15 bases not matched to a gene; V was cut back by 5 bases and J by 4 bases. The CDR3: CASSPIDRDYFPDTQYF. The CDR3 nucleotides are TGTGCCAGCAGCCCCATCGACAGGGATTATTTCCCAGATACGCAGTATTTT.

The chain carries TRBV5-6 and TRBJ2-5; D may match TRBD1 or TRBD2 (7 bases each). The CDR3 is made up of 16 amino acids. The ends were cut back, 7 bases at V and 4 bases at J, with 23 bases in the middle. Germline-derived CDR1 and CDR2 are SGHDT and YYEEEE. In DNA, the CDR3 is TGTGCCAGCCGGGTCTCGATGACAGGGAGGGTAGAGACCCAGTACTTC. Protein product: CASRVSMTGRVETQYF.

The chain links TRBV30 to TRBJ2-1; D not resolved. Trimming pared 4 bases from V and 12 bases from J, leaving 7 bases between. CDR3 length: 9 amino acids. Germline V CDR1 and CDR2: GTSNPN, SVGIG (reference sequence). As DNA, the CDR3 is TGTGCCTGGAAGGCATTGCAGTTCTTC. Translating it yields CAWKALQFF.

This clone was found once. This sequence joins TRBV28 and TRBJ1-3, with a possible D match to TRBD1 (5 bases). V gave up 5 bases and J gave up 0 bases, with 14 bases separating them. The germline gives CDR1 MDHEN, CDR2 SYDVKM. The CDR3 runs 16 residues. The chain's CDR3 is CASSGHRSSSGNTIYF. The CDR3, as DNA: TGTGCCAGCAGTGGCCACAGGAGCAGCTCTGGAAACACCATATATTTT.

The table lists this clone with a count of one. This chain joins TRBV5-1 and TRBJ1-3; D remains unclear. V was cut by 0 bases and J by 3 bases, with 1 base left in between. This CDR3 has 12 residues. Germline assignment: CDR1 SGHRS and CDR2 YFSETQ. In DNA, the CDR3 is TGCGCCAGCAGCTTGGTTGGAAACACCATATATTTT. As protein: CASSLVGNTIYF. Together with reference TRBV5-1 and TRBJ1-3, the CDR3 gives the full variable domain: KAGVTQTPRYLIKTRGQQVTLSCSPISGHRSVSWYQQTPGQGLQFLFEYFSETQRNKGNFPGRFSGRQFSNSRSEMNVSTLELGDSALYLCASSLVGNTIYFGEGSWLTVV.

V gene TRBV27 combines with J gene TRBJ2-5, with TRBD2 matching over 12 bases. The CDR3 contains 16 residues. The J segment lost 4 bases and the V segment lost 8 bases, leaving 11 bases of the junction unmatched. CDR1 and CDR2 from the germline V gene are MNHEY and SMNVEV (reference sequence). CDR3 region: CASASSGRARLETQYF. CDR3 nucleotides: TGTGCCAGCGCATCTAGCGGGAGGGCCAGGCTAGAGACCCAGTACTTC.

The chain employs TRBV9 and TRBJ2-2, with D possibly being TRBD2 (5 bases). The CDR3 contains 16 residues. Germline V gene data show CDR1 as SGDLS and CDR2 as YYNGEE. Trimming shortened V by 4 bases and J by 2 bases, and 15 bases separated the two germline ends. The CDR3 DNA sequence: TGTGCCAGCAGCTCATCGAGCGGTATAAACACCGGGGAGCTGTTTTTT. Encoded protein: CASSSSSGINTGELFF.

The rearrangement joins TRBV7-2 to TRBJ1-1; perhaps TRBD1 as D (6 bases). Looked up from germline, CDR1 is SGHTA and CDR2 is FQGNSA. The CDR3 runs to 14 residues. V lost 3 bases and J 2 bases, leaving 10 bases between the germline ends. CDR3 residues: CASSFRTANTEAFF. In nucleotides, the CDR3 is TGTGCCAGCAGCTTCCGGACAGCTAACACTGAAGCTTTCTTT.

V usage is TRBV7-2 and J usage is TRBJ1-1; D unclear. V dropped 4 bases and J dropped 0 bases, with 12 bases sitting between them. Germline assignment: CDR1 SGHTA and CDR2 FQGNSA. CDR3 length: 15 amino acids. The CDR3 loop is CASSWRGIMNTEAFF. In DNA, the CDR3 is TGTGCCAGCAGCTGGCGGGGAATTATGAACACTGAAGCTTTCTTT. Filled out from reference TRBV7-2 and TRBJ1-1, the complete variable domain reads GAGVSQSPSNKVTEKGKDVELRCDPISGHTALYWYRQSLGQGLEFLIYFQGNSAPDKSGLPSDRFSAERTGGSVSTLTIQRTQQEDSAVYLCASSWRGIMNTEAFFGQGTRLTVV.

The rearrangement links TRBV7-2 to TRBJ2-7; D is undetermined. CDR1 SGHTA and CDR2 FQGNSA come from the germline V gene. The CDR3 is 14 amino acids. The V gene lost 1 base and the J gene lost 2 bases, with 9 bases spanning the gap. The CDR3 is CASSLGQVAYEQYF. The CDR3, as DNA: TGTGCCAGCAGCTTAGGCCAGGTTGCCTACGAGCAGTACTTC.

This CDR3 reads CASSLQGAGYGYTF. In DNA, the CDR3 is TGTGCCAGCAGCTTACAGGGGGCGGGCTATGGCTACACCTTC. The chain is built from TRBV7-9 and TRBJ1-2, with 8 bases identical to TRBD1. CDR3 length: 14 amino acids. Germline CDR1 and CDR2: SEHNR and FQNEAQ (reference sequence). V shed 2 bases, J shed 4 bases, and the junction held 3 bases outside the gene matches.

This clone appeared once. This chain links TRBV5-1 with TRBJ2-7, with 8 bases fitting TRBD1. The CDR3 extends over 14 amino acids. V lost 3 bases and J lost 1; bases outside the gene matches: 3. The V gene's germline CDR1 is SGHRS and CDR2 YFSETQ. The DNA of the CDR3 is TGCGCCAGCAGCTCGAGGACAGGGTCCTACGAGCAGTACTTC. Translating it yields CASSSRTGSYEQYF.